Listed below are T cell receptor beta chains from one sample, sequenced in a study of vaccination effects on CD4 cells after COVID-19. Their target antigens are unknown. Data came from immunoSEQ multiplex PCR; TCRdb stores just in-frame clones and leaves some out. Of fewer than 65,000 clones listed, around three quarters are singletons. Sequences were derived from CD4+ T cells from PBMCs cultured with HCoV-OC43 spike peptides, sampled before COVID-19 vaccination. Receptor source: a human donor who received a COVID-19 vaccine. The CDR3 runs from the conserved cysteine through the conserved F or W. D genes are given only for firm matches. For some rows the clone size is stated as once, few or many, or as a class when expanded; others skip it.

clone size: few; J gene: TRBJ1-3; D gene: NA; CDR3 length: 13; V gene: TRBV12-3/TRBV12-4; CDR3 protein: CASSSVVGNTIYF; CDR3 DNA: TGTGCCAGCAGTTCTGTCGTCGGAAACACCATATATTTT
clone size: NA; J gene: TRBJ1-5; D gene: NA; CDR3 length: 14; V gene: TRBV25-1; CDR3 protein: CASSDERGDQPQHF; CDR3 DNA: TGTGCCAGCAGTGATGAGAGAGGGGATCAGCCCCAGCATTTT
clone size: NA; J gene: TRBJ1-5; D gene: TRBD1; CDR3 length: 16; V gene: TRBV9; CDR3 protein: CASSVIRQGCRQPQHF; CDR3 DNA: TGTGCCAGCAGCGTAATACGACAGGGGTGTCGGCAGCCCCAGCATTTT
clone size: NA; J gene: TRBJ2-5; D gene: NA; CDR3 length: 15; V gene: TRBV5-1; CDR3 protein: CASSSGRVIEETQYF; CDR3 DNA: TGCGCCAGTAGCAGCGGCAGGGTAATCGAGGAGACCCAGTACTTC
clone size: few; J gene: TRBJ2-2; D gene: NA; CDR3 length: 14; V gene: TRBV11-1; CDR3 protein: CASKNRTNTGELFF; CDR3 DNA: TGTGCCAGCAAAAACAGGACGAACACCGGGGAGCTGTTTTTT
clone size: once; J gene: TRBJ2-5; D gene: NA; CDR3 length: 13; V gene: TRBV5-1; CDR3 protein: CASSLGAQETQYF; CDR3 DNA: TGCGCCAGCAGCTTGGGGGCACAAGAGACCCAGTACTTC
clone size: few; J gene: TRBJ2-1; D gene: TRBD1; CDR3 length: 15; V gene: TRBV6-2/TRBV6-3; CDR3 protein: CASSRDRGSYNEQFF; CDR3 DNA: TGTGCCAGCAGTCGGGACAGGGGATCCTACAATGAGCAGTTCTTC
clone size: NA; J gene: TRBJ2-5; D gene: NA; CDR3 length: 19; V gene: TRBV21-1; CDR3 protein: CASSKGPIPPGLAEETQYF; CDR3 DNA: TGTGCCAGCAGCAAAGGACCCATACCGCCGGGACTAGCGGAAGAGACCCAGTACTTC
clone size: NA; J gene: TRBJ2-3; D gene: NA; CDR3 length: 17; V gene: TRBV5-6; CDR3 protein: CASSRPSSALYTDTQYF; CDR3 DNA: TGTGCCAGCAGCCGCCCCTCTAGCGCCCTCTACACAGATACGCAGTATTTT
clone size: NA; J gene: TRBJ2-2; D gene: NA; CDR3 length: 15; V gene: TRBV2; CDR3 protein: CASSDPGRGPGELFF; CDR3 DNA: TGTGCCAGCAGTGATCCGGGACGCGGACCCGGGGAGCTGTTTTTT
clone size: NA; J gene: TRBJ1-3; D gene: NA; CDR3 length: 15; V gene: TRBV28; CDR3 protein: CASSPPGRAGNTIYF; CDR3 DNA: TGTGCCAGCAGTCCCCCGGGCAGGGCGGGAAACACCATATATTTT
clone size: NA; J gene: TRBJ1-1; D gene: NA; CDR3 length: 15; V gene: TRBV11-1; CDR3 protein: CASSQTFLRDTEAFF; CDR3 DNA: TGTGCCAGCAGCCAGACATTTTTGCGGGACACTGAAGCTTTCTTT
clone size: NA; J gene: TRBJ1-2; D gene: TRBD1; CDR3 length: 12; V gene: TRBV6-2/TRBV6-3; CDR3 protein: CASSVDRSGYTF; CDR3 DNA: TGTGCCAGCAGCGTGGACAGGTCTGGCTACACCTTC
clone size: NA; J gene: TRBJ1-1; D gene: NA; CDR3 length: 13; V gene: TRBV18; CDR3 protein: CASSDRTNTEAFF; CDR3 DNA: TGTGCCAGCTCCGACAGGACGAACACTGAAGCTTTCTTT
clone size: NA; J gene: TRBJ2-3; D gene: NA; CDR3 length: 13; V gene: TRBV19; CDR3 protein: CASSKARRDTQYF; CDR3 DNA: TGTGCCAGTAGTAAGGCGCGGCGCGATACGCAGTATTTT
clone size: few; J gene: TRBJ1-3; D gene: NA; CDR3 length: 14; V gene: TRBV7-2; CDR3 protein: CASSLSPGGNTIYF; CDR3 DNA: TGTGCCAGCAGCTTATCGCCCGGCGGAAACACCATATATTTT
clone size: once; J gene: TRBJ2-1; D gene: TRBD1; CDR3 length: 17; V gene: TRBV24-1; CDR3 protein: CATSDVPGQGTYNEQFF; CDR3 DNA: TGTGCCACCAGTGACGTACCGGGACAGGGGACCTACAATGAGCAGTTCTTC
clone size: NA; J gene: TRBJ1-6; D gene: NA; CDR3 length: 14; V gene: TRBV11-2; CDR3 protein: CASSLDILNSPLHF; CDR3 DNA: TGTGCCAGCAGCTTAGACATACTAAATTCACCCCTCCACTTT
clone size: once; J gene: TRBJ2-3; D gene: NA; CDR3 length: 15; V gene: TRBV7-2; CDR3 protein: CASSLVGGGADTQYF; CDR3 DNA: TGTGCCAGCAGCTTAGTCGGGGGAGGCGCAGATACGCAGTATTTT
clone size: NA; J gene: TRBJ2-3; D gene: NA; CDR3 length: 17; V gene: TRBV10-3; CDR3 protein: CAISESRRGPHTDTQYF; CDR3 DNA: TGTGCCATCAGTGAGTCGCGGCGGGGGCCCCACACAGATACGCAGTATTTT